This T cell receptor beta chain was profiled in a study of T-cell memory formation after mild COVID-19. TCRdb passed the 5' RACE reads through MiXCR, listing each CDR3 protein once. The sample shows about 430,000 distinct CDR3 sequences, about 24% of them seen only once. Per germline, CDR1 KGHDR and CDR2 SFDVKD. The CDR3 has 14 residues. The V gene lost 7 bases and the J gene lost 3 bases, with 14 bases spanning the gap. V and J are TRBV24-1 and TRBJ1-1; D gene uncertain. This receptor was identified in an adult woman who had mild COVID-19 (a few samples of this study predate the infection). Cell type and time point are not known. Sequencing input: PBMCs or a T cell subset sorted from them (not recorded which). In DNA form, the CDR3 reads TGTGCCACCAGATCGACGACGCGGGACACTGAAGCTTTCTTT. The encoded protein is CATRSTTRDTEAFF.